This T cell receptor (beta chain) comes out of a study of blood T cell repertoires in COVID-19. Study in general: T cells, B-cell-depleted T cells, or PBMCs provided the cDNA or gDNA that served as material.

Participants had their cohort set by participant-reported clinical history. Before being deemed recovered, Cohort 3 donors had two negative PCRs, clearance, or symptom resolution. TCRdb's copy holds only in-frame clones and misses some; the assay was immunoSEQ multiplex PCR. The sample lists roughly 300,000 clones; more than 75% were seen once. V was clipped by 1 base and J by 8 bases, with 9 bases between them. This CDR3 contains 12 residues. The germline CDR1 and CDR2 sequences are MNHNS and SASEGT. This clone turned up a few times. The receptor was derived from a woman in her thirties who had recovered from COVID-19. Sample: PBMCs or T cells enriched from blood (not recorded which). This chain uses TRBV6-1 with TRBJ2-7, with D unclear. The CDR3 reads CASSEDPYKQYF. The CDR3 DNA is TGTGCCAGCAGTGAAGACCCTTACAAGCAGTACTTC.